The 16 T cell receptor beta chains presented below share a single source sample, sequenced in a study of T-cell memory formation after mild COVID-19. TCRdb reprocessed the 5' RACE reads via MiXCR and lists one record per CDR3 protein. The table shows about 200,000 distinct CDR3 sequences, with around 9.5% occurring only once. The sequencing sample was made of PBMCs or a T cell subset sorted from them (not recorded which). Receptors were obtained from a man aged 18 to 29 who had mild COVID-19 (a few samples of this study predate the infection). Cell type and time point are not known.

This clonotype was found many times. The chain employs TRBV5-1 and TRBJ2-1, with 8 positions matching TRBD2. V was pared by 0 bases and J by 5 bases, with 7 bases of the junction left unmatched. The CDR3 is made up of 16 amino acids. Germline assignment: CDR1 SGHRS and CDR2 YFSETQ. CDR3 in amino acids: CASSLASGGYNNEQFF. In nucleotides, the CDR3 is TGCGCCAGCAGCTTGGCCAGCGGGGGCTATAACAATGAGCAGTTCTTC.

This clonotype appeared a few times. The chain has TRBV4-1 and TRBJ2-3, with 9 bases aligning to TRBD2. The CDR3 covers 18 residues. Germline V gene lookup returns CDR1 MGHRA and CDR2 YSYEKL. Trimming at V came to 1 base and at J to 1 base, leaving 9 bases not matched to a gene. The CDR3 protein is CASSQVSSGGKRTDTQYF. The CDR3, as DNA: TGCGCCAGCAGCCAAGTGTCAAGCGGGGGGAAACGCACAGATACGCAGTATTTT.

This clonotype appeared a few times. The rearrangement uses TRBV27 and TRBJ1-6, with no clear D. The length of the CDR3 is 13 residues. V was cut by 5 bases and J by 14 bases, with 16 bases left in between. CDR1 MNHEY and CDR2 SMNVEV come from the germline V gene (reference sequence). The DNA for the CDR3 is TGTGCCAGCAGTGGTCTCCTCCAAGGAGCCCTCCACTTT. Translation: CASSGLLQGALHF.

At least ten counts were recorded for this clonotype. The chain employs TRBV5-1 and TRBJ2-1; TRBD2 agrees at 12 bases. The CDR3 length is 16 residues. Trimming at V came to 0 bases and at J to 3 bases, leaving 1 base not matched to a gene. Germline CDR1 reads SGHRS; CDR2 reads YFSETQ. The CDR3 nucleotides are TGCGCCAGCAGCTTGGGGGGACTAGCGGGCTACAATGAGCAGTTCTTC. It specifies CASSLGGLAGYNEQFF.

The J gene is TRBJ2-5, the V gene TRBV5-1, with TRBD2 matching over 9 bases. Germline V gives CDR1 SGHRS, CDR2 YFSETQ. Germline trimming cut 0 bases from V and 0 bases from J; bases unmatched to any gene: 0. This CDR3 contains 15 residues. As DNA, the CDR3 is TGCGCCAGCAGCTTGGTAGCGGGGGACCAAGAGACCCAGTACTTC. This codes for CASSLVAGDQETQYF.

The chain employs TRBV12-3 or TRBV12-4 and TRBJ2-3; tentatively, D is TRBD1 or TRBD2 (6 bases each). The CDR3 is 14 residues long. The V gene lost 7 bases and the J gene lost 0 bases, with 11 bases spanning the gap. The CDR3 sequence: CASNRAGSTDTQYF. The CDR3, as DNA: TGTGCCAGCAACAGGGCGGGGAGCACAGATACGCAGTATTTT.

This clonotype has ten or more counts. This chain links TRBV4-1 with TRBJ1-6; D unresolved. Deletions cut 0 bases from V and 2 bases from J, with 2 bases between. CDR1 is MGHRA, CDR2 YSYEKL, per germline. The CDR3 is 14 amino acids. CDR3: CASSQEPYNSPLHF. In DNA, the CDR3 is TGCGCCAGCAGCCAAGAGCCCTATAATTCACCCCTCCACTTT.

This clonotype appeared many times. The gene calls are TRBV18 and TRBJ1-1; perhaps TRBD1 as D (6 bases). Looked up from germline, CDR1 is KGHSH and CDR2 is LQKENI. Trimming cost V 4 bases and J 0 bases, with 18 bases left between them. The CDR3 is 17 residues long. The CDR3 spells CASSQYRDTRLNTEAFF. The CDR3 bases are TGTGCCAGCTCACAATACCGGGACACGCGTTTGAACACTGAAGCTTTCTTT. The variable domain in full, completed from reference TRBV18 and TRBJ1-1, reads NAGVMQNPRHLVRRRGQEARLRCSPMKGHSHVYWYRQLPEEGLKFMVYLQKENIIDESGMPKERFSAEFPKEGPSILRIQQVVRGDSAAYFCASSQYRDTRLNTEAFFGQGTRLTVV.

The V call is TRBV10-3, the J call TRBJ1-1; D not certain. The germline V gene encodes CDR1 ENHRY and CDR2 SYGVKD. The CDR3 is 13 amino acids. Trimming shortened V by 2 bases and J by 4 bases, and 8 bases separated the two germline ends. The CDR3: CAISEGWGTEAFF. As DNA, the CDR3 is TGTGCCATCAGTGAGGGGTGGGGCACTGAAGCTTTCTTT.

As to this clonotype: Its ends do not fully match the called genes, so a read error is possible. The chain carries TRBV3-1 and TRBJ2-1; 11 bases are shared with TRBD1. Germline CDR1 and CDR2: LGHDT and YNNKEL (reference sequence). There are 12 residues in the CDR3. CDR3: CASSQDVGQGVF. In DNA form, the CDR3 reads TGTGCCAGCAGCCAAGATGTGGGACAGGGGGTCTTC.

This clonotype was found a few times. The V call is TRBV14, the J call TRBJ1-2, with a possible D match to TRBD1 (5 bases). V was cut by 0 bases and J by 3 bases, with 11 bases left in between. Germline CDR1 reads SGHDN; CDR2 reads FVKESK. CDR3 size: 15 residues. The CDR3: CASSQDRSGDYGYTF. The CDR3 region has the DNA TGTGCCAGCAGCCAAGATCGGTCGGGGGACTATGGCTACACCTTC.

In its sample, this clonotype was seen a few times. The chain has TRBV5-1 and TRBJ1-4, with a possible D match to TRBD1 (5 bases). The CDR3 has 13 residues. Germline assignment: CDR1 SGHRS and CDR2 YFSETQ. Trimming removed 4 bases at V and 4 bases at J, with 8 bases between. CDR3 sequence reads: CASSRDVNEKLFF. CDR3 nucleotide sequence: TGCGCCAGCAGCCGGGACGTTAATGAAAAACTGTTTTTT.

This clonotype was found many times. This chain uses TRBV5-1 with TRBJ2-5, with D maybe TRBD2 (6 bases). The CDR3 spans 15 residues. CDR1 and CDR2 (germline): SGHRS, YFSETQ. The ends were cut back, 4 bases at V and 7 bases at J, with 20 bases in the middle. As DNA, the CDR3 is TGCGCCAGCAGCCCGACCCGGGACTGGCCGGGGACCCAGTACTTC. The encoded protein is CASSPTRDWPGTQYF.

The sample holds many counts of this clonotype. The chain is built from TRBV5-6 and TRBJ2-2, with D possibly being TRBD1 (6 bases). The CDR3 runs to 15 residues. The germline gives CDR1 SGHDT, CDR2 YYEEEE. Trimming cost V 3 bases and J 6 bases, with 15 bases left between them. In nucleotides, the CDR3 is TGTGCCAGCAGCTCAGAGAAACAGGGCGCCGGGGAGCTGTTTTTT. Amino acid sequence: CASSSEKQGAGELFF.

The chain couples TRBV30 to TRBJ2-7, with D possibly matching TRBD1 (6 bases). The V gene lost 8 bases and the J gene lost 0 bases, with 11 bases spanning the gap. The CDR3 is 12 residues long. Germline V CDR1 and CDR2: GTSNPN, SVGIG (reference sequence). CDR3: CAGLQGSYEQYF. CDR3 in DNA: TGTGCCGGCTTACAGGGCTCCTACGAGCAGTACTTC.

V usage is TRBV5-6 and J usage is TRBJ2-3; D gene ambiguous. The CDR3 consists of 13 residues. Germline assignment: CDR1 SGHDT and CDR2 YYEEEE. Trimming shortened V by 0 bases and J by 5 bases, and 7 bases separated the two germline ends. CDR3 region: CASSLASRDTQYF. The CDR3 bases are TGTGCCAGCAGCTTGGCAAGTAGAGATACGCAGTATTTT.